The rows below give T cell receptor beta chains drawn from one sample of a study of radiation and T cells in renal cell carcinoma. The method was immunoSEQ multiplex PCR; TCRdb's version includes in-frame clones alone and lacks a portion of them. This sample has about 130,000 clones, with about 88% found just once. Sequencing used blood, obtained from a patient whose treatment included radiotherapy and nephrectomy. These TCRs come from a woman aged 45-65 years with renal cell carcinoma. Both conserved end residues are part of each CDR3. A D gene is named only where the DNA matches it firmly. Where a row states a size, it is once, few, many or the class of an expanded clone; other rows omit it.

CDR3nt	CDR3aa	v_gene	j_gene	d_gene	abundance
TGCAGCGTGACCGTATCCTACGAGCAGTACTTC	CSVTVSYEQYF	TRBV29-1	TRBJ2-7	NA	few
TGTGCCAGCAGCACTGGGACAGGGGTCTCTCATGAGCAGTTCTTC	CASSTGTGVSHEQFF	TRBV5-5	TRBJ2-1	TRBD1	NA
TGCGCCAGCAGCTCTACAGGGGGCTTGGGTGAAAAACTGTTTTTT	CASSSTGGLGEKLFF	TRBV5-1	TRBJ1-4	TRBD1	NA
TGTGCCAGCAGCCCTCCGACAGGGGGCGCCCCCGGGGAGCTGTTTTTT	CASSPPTGGAPGELFF	TRBV11-2	TRBJ2-2	TRBD1	NA
TGTGCCAGCAGTCCGGGCGGGGGGAGCTCCTACGAGCAGTACTTC	CASSPGGGSSYEQYF	TRBV13	TRBJ2-7	TRBD2	NA
TGTGCCAGCAGCTTAGGCGGGGGGGCTGGAGAGACCCAGTACTTC	CASSLGGGAGETQYF	TRBV7-2	TRBJ2-5	TRBD2	NA
TGTGCCAGCAAGAGCGGGGGGGCGGATAGGAATGAGCAGTTCTTC	CASKSGGADRNEQFF	TRBV6-4	TRBJ2-1	TRBD2	NA
TGTGCCAGCAGCAGAGGGACAACTGGAAACACCATATATTTT	CASSRGTTGNTIYF	TRBV7-9	TRBJ1-3	NA	NA
TGTGCCAGCAGCGTTATAGCGGGATATGGGCAGTTCTTC	CASSVIAGYGQFF	TRBV9	TRBJ2-1	TRBD2	NA
TGTGCCAGCAGTGGCACAGCCTATGGCTACACCTTC	CASSGTAYGYTF	TRBV2	TRBJ1-2	NA	once
TGTGCCAGCAGCCCCGACGGTTACACCCGGGAGCTGTTTTTT	CASSPDGYTRELFF	TRBV7-3	TRBJ2-2	NA	NA
TGTGCCAGCAGCGTAGGAACAAGCTCTGGAAACACCATATATTTT	CASSVGTSSGNTIYF	TRBV9	TRBJ1-3	NA	NA
TGTGCCAGCAGCCCCGGGACAGCTTACGACGGAAACACCATATATTTT	CASSPGTAYDGNTIYF	TRBV7-2	TRBJ1-3	TRBD1	NA
TGTGCCAGCAGCTCTTCCGGGACTCCTACCTTCTCTGGGGCCAACGTCCTGACTTTC	CASSSSGTPTFSGANVLTF	TRBV11-3	TRBJ2-6	NA	NA
TGTGCCAGCAGTTTCGGGCAGGGGAGGGAAAAACTGTTTTTT	CASSFGQGREKLFF	TRBV25-1	TRBJ1-4	NA	NA
TGTGCCAGCAGTTATACTCAGGGGGGTAATCAGCCCCAGCATTTT	CASSYTQGGNQPQHF	TRBV2	TRBJ1-5	TRBD1	few
TGCGCCAGCAGCTTTTCCCGACAGGGGGGGGAGCAGTACTTC	CASSFSRQGGEQYF	TRBV5-1	TRBJ2-7	TRBD1	once
TGTGCCGCGGGAAGGGGGGCCGACGAGGCAGATACGCAGTATTTT	CAAGRGADEADTQYF	TRBV6-5	TRBJ2-3	NA	NA
TGTGCCAGTATTGGGAGGGTAGGTGGCTACACCTTC	CASIGRVGGYTF	TRBV19	TRBJ1-2	NA	NA
TGCGCCAGCAGCCCACGACTAAAGGAGGGCTACACCTTC	CASSPRLKEGYTF	TRBV5-1	TRBJ1-2	NA	few
TGCGCCAGCAGCAAAACAGGGACAGGGGGAATGACAGATACGCAGTATTTT	CASSKTGTGGMTDTQYF	TRBV4-1	TRBJ2-3	TRBD1	NA
TGCAGCGTTGGAGCAACTTCCTACGAGCAGTACTTC	CSVGATSYEQYF	TRBV29-1	TRBJ2-7	NA	NA
TGTGCCAGCAGCTTAGGTGGAGTCAATCAGCCCCAGCATTTT	CASSLGGVNQPQHF	TRBV11-3	TRBJ1-5	NA	NA